This T cell receptor (beta chain) was captured in a study of T-cell reconstitution after alpha-beta-depleted transplantation in children. CDR1 and CDR2 from the germline V gene are SGHRS and YFSETQ. The length of the CDR3 is 13 residues. The TCRbeta library incorporated unique molecular identifiers. From the PCR reads, TCRdb called clonotypes with MiXCR, one entry per CDR3 protein. The data contain a few hundred thousand distinct CDR3 sequences, around 10% of them singletons. Comment on this clonotype: A junction end diverges from the germline sequence, so it may reflect a read error.

The source material was peripheral blood, sampled 180 days after TCRalphabeta/CD19-depleted stem cell transplant. The sequence derives from a male patient aged 2 to 10 who had a stem cell transplant for chronic granulomatous disease, so the T cells may come from the graft donor. The gene calls are TRBV5-1 and TRBJ1-2, with D uncertain. The CDR3 spells CASNLADYYGYTF. The CDR3 nucleotides are TGCGCCAGCAACTTGGCTGATTACTATGGCTACACCTTC. The whole variable domain, remainder taken from reference TRBV5-1 and TRBJ1-2, is KAGVTQTPRYLIKTRGQQVTLSCSPISGHRSVSWYQQTPGQGLQFLFEYFSETQRNKGNFPGRFSGRQFSNSRSEMNVSTLELGDSALYLCASNLADYYGYTFGSGTRLTVV.